A selection of T cell receptor beta chains follows, all from one sample in a study of response to subunit inactivated influenza vaccine. One entry per CDR3 protein results from TCRdb running MiXCR on the RT-PCR reads. This sample has under 850,000 distinct CDR3 sequences, with roughly 18% found just once. The sample in question was PBMCs from blood, obtained 4 to 6 days after vaccination. These receptors were collected from a man aged 45-65 years who received an inactivated influenza vaccine. Both conserved end residues are part of each CDR3. A D gene is named only where the DNA matches it firmly. For some rows the clone size is stated as once, few or many, or as a class when expanded; others skip it.

d_gene: TRBD2
abundance: .
v_gene: TRBV3-1
j_gene: TRBJ2-4
CDR3nt: TGTGCCAGCAGCCAAGTGACTAGCGGGGGTGGACTAGCCAAAAACATTCAGTACTTC
CDR3aa: CASSQVTSGGGLAKNIQYF

d_gene: .
abundance: few
v_gene: TRBV5-6
j_gene: TRBJ2-1
CDR3nt: TGTGCCAGCAGCTTGTTTAGACATGAGCAGTTCTTC
CDR3aa: CASSLFRHEQFF

d_gene: .
abundance: .
v_gene: TRBV20-1
j_gene: TRBJ1-2
CDR3nt: TGCAGTGCTAGTAGGACGGCCCGCGAGAGTGGCTACACCTTC
CDR3aa: CSASRTARESGYTF

d_gene: TRBD2
abundance: .
v_gene: TRBV29-1
j_gene: TRBJ2-3
CDR3nt: TGCAGCGTTGAATTGTTTGCGGGAGCCCAAGATACGCAGTATTTT
CDR3aa: CSVELFAGAQDTQYF

d_gene: .
abundance: .
v_gene: TRBV6-2/TRBV6-3
j_gene: TRBJ2-5
CDR3nt: TGTGCCAGCAGTTACTACGGGGACCAGTACTTC
CDR3aa: CASSYYGDQYF

d_gene: .
abundance: many
v_gene: TRBV12-3/TRBV12-4
j_gene: TRBJ2-1
CDR3nt: TGTGCCAGCAGTTTTAATGGGGCCCTACACAATGAGCAGTTCTTC
CDR3aa: CASSFNGALHNEQFF

d_gene: .
abundance: few
v_gene: TRBV25-1
j_gene: TRBJ1-5
CDR3nt: TGTGCCAGCAGTGAAGGGTGGAGGGTTGATCAGCCCCAGCATTTT
CDR3aa: CASSEGWRVDQPQHF

d_gene: TRBD1
abundance: .
v_gene: TRBV6-2/TRBV6-3
j_gene: TRBJ2-2
CDR3nt: TGTGCCAGTGCCCGGGACAGGGGGTACACCGGGGAGCTGTTTTTT
CDR3aa: CASARDRGYTGELFF

d_gene: TRBD2
abundance: few
v_gene: TRBV27
j_gene: TRBJ2-3
CDR3nt: TGTGCCAGCAGGGGGATATGGACTAGCGGGAGGACAGATACGCAGTATTTT
CDR3aa: CASRGIWTSGRTDTQYF

d_gene: .
abundance: .
v_gene: TRBV7-8
j_gene: TRBJ2-2
CDR3nt: TGTGCCAGCAGCTTTCCGGGTGAGGGCGGGGAGCTGTTTTTT
CDR3aa: CASSFPGEGGELFF

d_gene: .
abundance: .
v_gene: TRBV6-2/TRBV6-3
j_gene: TRBJ2-2
CDR3nt: TGTGCCAGCAGACAACACACCGGGGAGCTGTTTTTT
CDR3aa: CASRQHTGELFF

d_gene: TRBD2
abundance: .
v_gene: TRBV5-1
j_gene: TRBJ2-1
CDR3nt: TGCGCCAGCAGCCCGGCCGGGACTAGCGGGATCGGGATGCAGTTCTTC
CDR3aa: CASSPAGTSGIGMQFF

d_gene: .
abundance: .
v_gene: TRBV28
j_gene: TRBJ2-5
CDR3nt: TGTGCCAGCAGCCCCCTTTCAGGGAACCAAGAGACCCAGTACTTC
CDR3aa: CASSPLSGNQETQYF

d_gene: TRBD2
abundance: many
v_gene: TRBV10-3
j_gene: TRBJ2-1
CDR3nt: TGTGCCACCTCCTACGTTCGGGAGGCTGAGCAGTTCTTC
CDR3aa: CATSYVREAEQFF

d_gene: .
abundance: .
v_gene: TRBV25-1
j_gene: TRBJ2-7
CDR3nt: TGTGCCAGCAGTGAAGTGTCCCCGGGATCCTACGAGCAGTACTTC
CDR3aa: CASSEVSPGSYEQYF

d_gene: .
abundance: .
v_gene: TRBV7-2
j_gene: TRBJ2-5
CDR3nt: TGTGCCAGCAGCACTAGGCCGGAGGAGACCCAGTACTTC
CDR3aa: CASSTRPEETQYF

d_gene: .
abundance: .
v_gene: TRBV7-2
j_gene: TRBJ2-7
CDR3nt: TGTGCCAGCAGCTTAGGCTCGTTAGACTACGAGCAGTACTTC
CDR3aa: CASSLGSLDYEQYF

d_gene: .
abundance: few
v_gene: TRBV7-2
j_gene: TRBJ2-5
CDR3nt: TGTGCCAGCAGCCTTACTAGAGAAGAGACCCAGTACTTC
CDR3aa: CASSLTREETQYF

d_gene: .
abundance: few
v_gene: TRBV10-3
j_gene: TRBJ2-7
CDR3nt: TGTGCCATCAGTGAGTCTTTCCAGGGCGGCGAGCAGTACTTC
CDR3aa: CAISESFQGGEQYF

d_gene: .
abundance: .
v_gene: TRBV4-3
j_gene: TRBJ2-4
CDR3nt: TGCGCCAGCAGCCCAGGGAGAAGTTGGAGGCCCGGTATCGCTCAGTACTTC
CDR3aa: CASSPGRSWRPGIAQYF

d_gene: TRBD1
abundance: many
v_gene: TRBV20-1
j_gene: TRBJ1-5
CDR3nt: TGCAGTGCCCCGACAGGGGGCGGAACTCGTAGCAATCAGCCCCAGCATTTT
CDR3aa: CSAPTGGGTRSNQPQHF

d_gene: .
abundance: .
v_gene: TRBV2
j_gene: TRBJ2-7
CDR3nt: TGTGCCAGCAGTGAAGATCAGGGACGCTACGAGCAGTACTTC
CDR3aa: CASSEDQGRYEQYF

d_gene: TRBD1
abundance: .
v_gene: TRBV6-5
j_gene: TRBJ2-5
CDR3nt: TGTGCCAGCAGTTCCCAGACAGGGGGAGAGACCCAGTACTTC
CDR3aa: CASSSQTGGETQYF

d_gene: .
abundance: .
v_gene: TRBV27
j_gene: TRBJ2-1
CDR3nt: TGTGCCAGCAGTTTTGACAGCCCCTACAATGAGCAGTTCTTC
CDR3aa: CASSFDSPYNEQFF

d_gene: .
abundance: .
v_gene: TRBV6-1
j_gene: TRBJ1-3
CDR3nt: TGTGCCAGCAGCACTGGACCGACCTCTGGAAACACCATATATTTT
CDR3aa: CASSTGPTSGNTIYF

d_gene: .
abundance: few
v_gene: TRBV5-4
j_gene: TRBJ2-7
CDR3nt: TGTGCCAGCAGCTTGAATTTTGGCTCCTACGAGCAGTACTTC
CDR3aa: CASSLNFGSYEQYF

d_gene: TRBD2
abundance: few
v_gene: TRBV12-3/TRBV12-4
j_gene: TRBJ2-1
CDR3nt: TGTGCCAGCCTTAGTAGCGGGAGTTCCCATGAGCAGTTCTTC
CDR3aa: CASLSSGSSHEQFF

d_gene: .
abundance: .
v_gene: TRBV9
j_gene: TRBJ2-3
CDR3nt: TGTGCCAGCAGCAACCCTAGGGGGGAGCAGTATTTT
CDR3aa: CASSNPRGEQYF

d_gene: .
abundance: once
v_gene: TRBV20-1
j_gene: TRBJ2-7
CDR3nt: TGCAGTGCTAGAGAACTGCCGGGAAATAGCTCCTACGAGCAGTACTTC
CDR3aa: CSARELPGNSSYEQYF

d_gene: .
abundance: few
v_gene: TRBV13
j_gene: TRBJ2-7
CDR3nt: TGTGCCAGCAGCTTAGGGAGGGGAGCGGACGAGCAGTACTTC
CDR3aa: CASSLGRGADEQYF

d_gene: TRBD1
abundance: .
v_gene: TRBV3-1
j_gene: TRBJ1-1
CDR3nt: TGTGCCAGCAGCCCCCAGGGGGCTGGGACAGGGGTGAGAACTGAAGCTTTCTTT
CDR3aa: CASSPQGAGTGVRTEAFF

d_gene: .
abundance: .
v_gene: TRBV7-6
j_gene: TRBJ2-3
CDR3nt: TGTGCCAGCAGCCCACTGCTAGTAGCAGATACGCAGTATTTT
CDR3aa: CASSPLLVADTQYF

d_gene: .
abundance: .
v_gene: TRBV4-2
j_gene: TRBJ1-1
CDR3nt: TGTGCCAGCAGCCAAGATAGTAATGGTCCTTTTTTT
CDR3aa: CASSQDSNGPFF

d_gene: .
abundance: few
v_gene: TRBV21-1
j_gene: TRBJ2-7
CDR3nt: TGTGCCAGCAGCAAAGAGGGACAGGGGGTCCACGAGCAGTACTTC
CDR3aa: CASSKEGQGVHEQYF

d_gene: TRBD1
abundance: few
v_gene: TRBV15
j_gene: TRBJ2-6
CDR3nt: TGTGCCACCAGCAGAGTGGGGACAGGGATCCCGGGGGCCAACGTCCTGACTTTC
CDR3aa: CATSRVGTGIPGANVLTF

d_gene: .
abundance: .
v_gene: TRBV28
j_gene: TRBJ2-1
CDR3nt: TGTGCCAGCAGTTGGGGGGCTGACGGCTACCACAATGAGCAGTTCTTC
CDR3aa: CASSWGADGYHNEQFF